This is a list of T cell receptor beta chains from one sample in a study of monozygotic twins with cystic fibrosis. Here immunoSEQ multiplex PCR was the method, and the copy in TCRdb shows in-frame clones only, minus some. Of about 8,000 clones listed, 94% are singletons. The specimen sequenced was blood. Receptors were obtained from a boy younger than 10 with cystic fibrosis. The conserved cysteine and the conserved F or W are not part of the CDR3 here. Each record gives: V gene, J gene, CDR3 protein.

V: TRBV7-8
J: TRBJ2-3
CDR3: ASSLMGADTQY

V: TRBV7-9
J: TRBJ1-5
CDR3: ASSGNSHSNQPQH

V: TRBV6-5
J: TRBJ1-1
CDR3: ASSLQQGGGTEAF

V: TRBV7-9
J: TRBJ1-1
CDR3: ASSLALGGEAF

V: TRBV6-1
J: TRBJ2-2
CDR3: ATGLASGGELF

V: TRBV5-1
J: TRBJ1-1
CDR3: ASSLVGFSRTNTEAF

V: TRBV5-1
J: TRBJ2-5
CDR3: ASTGTQETQY

V: TRBV7-9
J: TRBJ2-5
CDR3: ASSLAGPGPETQY

V: TRBV29-1
J: TRBJ1-4
CDR3: SVPGQGNLTNEKLF

V: TRBV19
J: TRBJ2-1
CDR3: ASSITRDNEQF

V: TRBV10-2
J: TRBJ1-2
CDR3: ASSDRVDLNYGYT

V: TRBV7-8
J: TRBJ1-1
CDR3: ASSLGGGGTEAF

V: TRBV6-5
J: TRBJ2-1
CDR3: ASRPRPNNEQF

V: TRBV7-2
J: TRBJ1-2
CDR3: ASSFGQGLYGYT

V: TRBV15
J: TRBJ1-4
CDR3: ATSRDRRGFEKLF

V: TRBV5-6
J: TRBJ1-4
CDR3: ASSLMGPANEKLF

V: TRBV11-3
J: TRBJ1-1
CDR3: ASSLEQGRHTEAF

V: TRBV11-2
J: TRBJ2-3
CDR3: ASSLQEAIDTQY

V: TRBV4-2
J: TRBJ2-3
CDR3: ASSLGLEPGSSSTDTQY

V: TRBV9
J: TRBJ2-5
CDR3: ASSVGARETQY

V: TRBV4-3
J: TRBJ2-7
CDR3: ASSQPVGGKVVY

V: TRBV6-6
J: TRBJ1-5
CDR3: ASSYSAGVNQPQH

V: TRBV7-9
J: TRBJ1-4
CDR3: ASSGTGKEKLF

V: TRBV13
J: TRBJ2-3
CDR3: ASSFTRDRSTDTQY

V: TRBV7-2
J: TRBJ2-1
CDR3: ASSLGMDNSYNEQF

V: TRBV9
J: TRBJ2-3
CDR3: ASSPPLGGDTQY

V: TRBV7-2
J: TRBJ2-6
CDR3: ASSLPGANVLT

V: TRBV6-5
J: TRBJ1-1
CDR3: ASSRGGNTEAF

V: TRBV4-1
J: TRBJ2-1
CDR3: ASSQSGGRDNEQF

V: TRBV2
J: TRBJ2-7
CDR3: ASSDGQDEQY

V: TRBV6-1
J: TRBJ2-7
CDR3: ASESGGSSYEQY

V: TRBV7-3
J: TRBJ2-3
CDR3: ASSLAGGTDTQY

V: TRBV11-3
J: TRBJ1-2
CDR3: ASSLGPFGRGQDT

V: TRBV27
J: TRBJ1-1
CDR3: ASRPGTGEIGAF

V: TRBV7-9
J: TRBJ2-1
CDR3: ASSLERTGISYNEQF

V: TRBV5-6
J: TRBJ1-4
CDR3: ASSPGGAATNEKLF

V: TRBV7-9
J: TRBJ2-1
CDR3: ASSRPPLAASYNEQF